These T cell receptor beta chains were read from a single sample in a study of blood T cell repertoires in COVID-19. The protocol was immunoSEQ multiplex PCR, while the TCRdb copy is restricted to in-frame clones and leaves out a portion. The sample contains approximately 220,000 clones, about 88% of which appear only once. Sequenced input: PBMCs or T cells enriched from blood (not recorded which). These receptors were taken from a woman in her 30s who had been exposed to COVID-19. Each CDR3 is given with its conserved first and last residue. D genes are given only for firm matches. Only part of the rows carry a size: once, few, many, or a class if the clone is expanded.

V gene,J gene,clone size,D gene,CDR3 DNA,CDR3 protein
TRBV24-1,TRBJ1-5,-,-,TGTGCCACCAGTGATTTTGTACCGGGCGGGGGGAATCAGCCCCAGCATTTT,CATSDFVPGGGNQPQHF
TRBV7-6,TRBJ1-3,few,-,TGTGCCAGCAGCTTCGAGGTATCGGGAAACACCATATATTTT,CASSFEVSGNTIYF
TRBV7-8,TRBJ2-7,-,TRBD1,TGTGCCAGCAGCGGGCAGACAGGGGTCTCCTACGAGCAGTACTTC,CASSGQTGVSYEQYF
TRBV30,TRBJ1-6,-,TRBD1,TGTGCCTGGAAGACAGGGGCCTATAATTCACCCCTCCACTTT,CAWKTGAYNSPLHF
TRBV7-6,TRBJ1-2,-,-,TGTGCCAGCAGCTTAGTAGCCGGGATCGGCACCTATGGCTACACCTTC,CASSLVAGIGTYGYTF
TRBV9,TRBJ1-1,-,TRBD1,TGTGCCAGCAGCGCAGATACCGGGACAGGGGGATTGGGGACTGAAGCTTTCTTT,CASSADTGTGGLGTEAFF
TRBV7-9,TRBJ2-7,-,-,TGTGCCAGCAGCTCCTACACAGGAACCTACGAGCAGTACTTC,CASSSYTGTYEQYF
TRBV9,TRBJ2-2,once,TRBD2,TGTGCCAGCAGCGTAGCCCTTTCTAGCGGGGGCGCCACCGGGGAGCTGTTTTTT,CASSVALSSGGATGELFF
TRBV7-9,TRBJ2-7,-,-,TGTGCCAGCAGCTTAGGAGTGACAGTAGAAGGCGAGCAGTACTTC,CASSLGVTVEGEQYF
TRBV5-5,TRBJ1-3,-,TRBD1,TGTGCCAGCAGCTTGGATCAGGGGGCTGGAAACACCATATATTTT,CASSLDQGAGNTIYF
TRBV19,TRBJ2-7,-,TRBD1,TGTGCCAGTAGTATCGGGACAGGGACGAGCTCCTACGAGCAGTACTTC,CASSIGTGTSSYEQYF
TRBV5-1,TRBJ2-3,-,TRBD2,TGCGCCAGCAGCCCAGGGACTAGCATGATCGGAGATACGCAGTATTTT,CASSPGTSMIGDTQYF
TRBV5-1,TRBJ2-2,-,TRBD2,TGCGCCAGCAGCCCAAGCGGGGGAAATACCGGGGAGCTGTTTTTT,CASSPSGGNTGELFF
TRBV18,TRBJ2-1,-,-,TGTGCCAGCTCAGTCTCCAGCGGGCCGGGCAATGAGCAGTTCTTC,CASSVSSGPGNEQFF
TRBV5-1,TRBJ2-1,-,TRBD2,TGCGCCAGCAGCTTATTGTTGCGGGGGGAGCAGTTCTTC,CASSLLLRGEQFF
TRBV24-1,TRBJ2-3,-,-,TGTGCCACCAGTGATTCAGGCGACCAGGCGCAGTATTTT,CATSDSGDQAQYF
TRBV2,TRBJ1-5,-,TRBD1,TGTGCCAGCAGCCAGGGACAGCAACTCAATCAGCCCCAGCATTTT,CASSQGQQLNQPQHF
TRBV9,TRBJ1-2,-,-,TGTGCCAGCAGCGGGACAGAAGGATGGAACTATGGCTACACCTTC,CASSGTEGWNYGYTF
TRBV15,TRBJ2-3,-,TRBD2,TGTGCCACCAGCAGAGAACTGTCTAGCGGGGGCTCAGCTACGCAGTATTTT,CATSRELSSGGSATQYF
TRBV19,TRBJ1-2,-,-,TGTGCCAGTAGTCCGGGGTCAGACTTATTTTATGGCTACACCTTC,CASSPGSDLFYGYTF
TRBV3-1/TRBV3-2,TRBJ1-2,-,TRBD1,TGTGCCAGCAGCCAAGATCTTGTGAGGGGGCGCGGTGGCTACACCTTC,CASSQDLVRGRGGYTF
TRBV7-8,TRBJ1-6,-,-,TGTGCCAGCAGCTTAGCGAGTAGTAATTCACCCCTCCACTTT,CASSLASSNSPLHF
TRBV11-3,TRBJ1-2,-,-,TGTGCCAGCAGCTTTTCGGAGGGGTCCTCTAACTATGGCTACACCTTC,CASSFSEGSSNYGYTF
TRBV12-3/TRBV12-4,TRBJ2-7,-,-,TGTGCCAGCAGTCGACTCTCGTTCTACGAGCAGTACTTC,CASSRLSFYEQYF
TRBV7-9,TRBJ2-1,-,TRBD1,TGTGCCAGTACCGGGACAGGGGTATTGAATGAGCAGTTCTTC,CASTGTGVLNEQFF
TRBV7-2,TRBJ1-2,once,-,TGTGCCAGCAGCTTAGTCGCGACAGGCGACTATGGCTACACCTTC,CASSLVATGDYGYTF
TRBV2,TRBJ1-4,-,-,TGTGCCAGCAGTGGATCCGGGAATGAAAAACTGTTTTTT,CASSGSGNEKLFF
TRBV11-2,TRBJ2-7,-,-,TGTGCCAGCAGCCGGGCGGAGGTCCGAGGAGAGCAGTACTTC,CASSRAEVRGEQYF
TRBV3-1/TRBV3-2,TRBJ2-3,-,-,TGTGCCAGCCGCTTAGGGGCTAGCACAGATACGCAGTATTTT,CASRLGASTDTQYF
TRBV12-3/TRBV12-4,TRBJ2-7,-,-,TGTGCCAGCAGCCTTACAGCCTACGAGCAGTACTTC,CASSLTAYEQYF
TRBV3-1/TRBV3-2,TRBJ1-1,-,-,TGTGCCAGCAGCCAAGATCAGGGAAGGGCTACCACTGAAGCTTTCTTT,CASSQDQGRATTEAFF
TRBV12-3/TRBV12-4,TRBJ2-7,-,-,TGTGCCAGCAGCACGGGACCCAGCGGGGAGCAGTACTTC,CASSTGPSGEQYF
TRBV3-1/TRBV3-2,TRBJ1-1,-,TRBD1,TGTGCCAGCAGCCAGTTAGACAGGGGATTGAACACTGAAGCTTTCTTT,CASSQLDRGLNTEAFF
TRBV2,TRBJ2-7,-,-,TGTGCCAGCAGCCCTGCTGGCAGGGAAAACTACGAGCAGTACTTC,CASSPAGRENYEQYF
TRBV9,TRBJ2-2,-,TRBD1,TGTGCCAGCAGCGAGGGACAGCCCACCGGGGAGCTGTTTTTT,CASSEGQPTGELFF
TRBV30,TRBJ1-1,-,-,TGTGCCTGGAGTCCGACAGCCAACACTGAAGCTTTCTTT,CAWSPTANTEAFF